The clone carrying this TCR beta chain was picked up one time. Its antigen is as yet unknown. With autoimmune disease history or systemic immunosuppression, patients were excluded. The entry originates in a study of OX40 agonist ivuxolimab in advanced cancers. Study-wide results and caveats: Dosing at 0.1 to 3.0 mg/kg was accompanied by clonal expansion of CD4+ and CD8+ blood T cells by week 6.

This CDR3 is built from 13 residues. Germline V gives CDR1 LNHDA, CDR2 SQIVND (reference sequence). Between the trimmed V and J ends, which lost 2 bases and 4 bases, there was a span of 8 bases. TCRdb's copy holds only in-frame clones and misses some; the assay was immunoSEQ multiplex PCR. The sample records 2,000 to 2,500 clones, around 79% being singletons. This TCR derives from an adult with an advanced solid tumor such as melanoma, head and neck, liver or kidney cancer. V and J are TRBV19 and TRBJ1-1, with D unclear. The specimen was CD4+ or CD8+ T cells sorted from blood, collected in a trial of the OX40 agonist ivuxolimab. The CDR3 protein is CASSITGITEAFF. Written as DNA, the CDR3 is TGTGCCAGTAGTATAACTGGGATCACTGAAGCTTTCTTT. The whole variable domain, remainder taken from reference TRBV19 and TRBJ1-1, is DGGITQSPKYLFRKEGQNVTLSCEQNLNHDAMYWYRQDPGQGLRLIYYSQIVNDFQKGDIAEGYSVSREKKESFPLTVTSAQKNPTAFYLCASSITGITEAFFGQGTRLTVV.